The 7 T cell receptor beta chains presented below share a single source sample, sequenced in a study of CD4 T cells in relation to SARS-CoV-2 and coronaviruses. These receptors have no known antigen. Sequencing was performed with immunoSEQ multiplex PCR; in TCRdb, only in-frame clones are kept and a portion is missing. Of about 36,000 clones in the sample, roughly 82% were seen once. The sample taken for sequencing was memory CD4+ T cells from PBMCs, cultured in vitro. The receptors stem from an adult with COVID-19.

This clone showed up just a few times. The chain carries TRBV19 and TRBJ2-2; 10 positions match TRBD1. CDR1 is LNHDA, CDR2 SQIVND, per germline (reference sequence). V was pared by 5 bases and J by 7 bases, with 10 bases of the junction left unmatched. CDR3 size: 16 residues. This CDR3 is CASSSWIGTGVGELFF. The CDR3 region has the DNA TGTGCCAGTAGTTCGTGGATCGGGACAGGGGTCGGGGAGCTGTTTTTT.

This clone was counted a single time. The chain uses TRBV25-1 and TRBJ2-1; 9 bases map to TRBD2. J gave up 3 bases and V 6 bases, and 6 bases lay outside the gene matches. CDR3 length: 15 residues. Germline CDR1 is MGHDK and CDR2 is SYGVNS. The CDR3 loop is CASRQAGGIYNEQFF. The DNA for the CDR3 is TGTGCCAGCAGACAAGCGGGAGGAATCTACAATGAGCAGTTCTTC.

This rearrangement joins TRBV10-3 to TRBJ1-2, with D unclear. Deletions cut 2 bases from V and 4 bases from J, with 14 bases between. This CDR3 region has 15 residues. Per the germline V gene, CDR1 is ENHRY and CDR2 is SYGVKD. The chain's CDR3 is CAISEGRGRIYGYTF. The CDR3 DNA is TGTGCCATCAGTGAGGGGAGAGGGCGGATCTATGGCTACACCTTC.

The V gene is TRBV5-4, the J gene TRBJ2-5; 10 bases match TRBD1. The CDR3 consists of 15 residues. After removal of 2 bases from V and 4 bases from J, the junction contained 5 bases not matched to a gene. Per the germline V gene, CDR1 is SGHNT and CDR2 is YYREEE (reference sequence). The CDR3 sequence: CASSFLGTGAETQYF. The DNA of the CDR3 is TGTGCCAGCAGCTTTCTGGGGACAGGGGCAGAGACCCAGTACTTC.

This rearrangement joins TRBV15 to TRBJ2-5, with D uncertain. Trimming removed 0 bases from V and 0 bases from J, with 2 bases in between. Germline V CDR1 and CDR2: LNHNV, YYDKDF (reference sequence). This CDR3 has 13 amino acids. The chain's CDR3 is CATSRDYQETQYF. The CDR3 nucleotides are TGTGCCACCAGCAGAGATTACCAAGAGACCCAGTACTTC.

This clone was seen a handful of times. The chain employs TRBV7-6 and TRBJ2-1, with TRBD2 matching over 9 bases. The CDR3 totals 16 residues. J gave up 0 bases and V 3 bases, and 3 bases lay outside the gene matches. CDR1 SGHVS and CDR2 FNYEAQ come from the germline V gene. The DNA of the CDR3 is TGTGCCAGCAGCTTCTCTAGCGGGAACTCCTACAATGAGCAGTTCTTC. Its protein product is CASSFSSGNSYNEQFF.

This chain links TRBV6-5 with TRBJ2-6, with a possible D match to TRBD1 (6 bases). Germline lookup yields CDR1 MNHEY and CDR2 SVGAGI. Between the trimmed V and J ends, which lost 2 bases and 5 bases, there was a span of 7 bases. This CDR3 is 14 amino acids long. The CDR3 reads CASSYGDRANVLTF. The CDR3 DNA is TGTGCCAGCAGTTACGGGGACAGGGCCAACGTCCTGACTTTC.